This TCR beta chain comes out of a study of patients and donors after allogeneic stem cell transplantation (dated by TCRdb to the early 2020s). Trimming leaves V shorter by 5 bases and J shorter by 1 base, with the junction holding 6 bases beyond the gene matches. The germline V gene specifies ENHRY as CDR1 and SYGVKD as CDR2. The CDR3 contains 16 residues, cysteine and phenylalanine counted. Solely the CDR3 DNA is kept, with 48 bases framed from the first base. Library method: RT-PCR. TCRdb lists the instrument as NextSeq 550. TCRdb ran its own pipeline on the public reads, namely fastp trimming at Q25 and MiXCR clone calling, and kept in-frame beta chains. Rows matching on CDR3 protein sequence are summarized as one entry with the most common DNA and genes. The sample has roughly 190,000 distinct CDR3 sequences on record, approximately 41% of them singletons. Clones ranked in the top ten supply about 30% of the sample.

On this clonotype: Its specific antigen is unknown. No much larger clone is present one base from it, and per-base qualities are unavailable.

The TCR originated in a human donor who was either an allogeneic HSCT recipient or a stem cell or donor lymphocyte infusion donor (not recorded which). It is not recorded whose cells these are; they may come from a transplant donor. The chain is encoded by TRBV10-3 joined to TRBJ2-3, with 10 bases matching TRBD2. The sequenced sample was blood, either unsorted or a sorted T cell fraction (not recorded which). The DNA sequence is TGTGCCATCAGTAGCGGGAGGGCCGGAGGCACAGATACGCAGTATTTT. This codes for CAISSGRAGGTDTQYF.